The rows below give T cell receptor beta chains drawn from one sample of a study of T cells in Graves' hyperthyroidism and ophthalmopathy. TCRdb reprocessed the multiplex PCR reads with MiXCR, giving one entry per CDR3 protein. The sample contains about 270,000 distinct CDR3 sequences, roughly 22% of which appear only once. Sequenced material: blood. Receptor source: a woman between 40 and 50 years old with Graves' ophthalmopathy. Both conserved end residues are part of each CDR3. Each record gives: V gene, J gene, clone size, CDR3 protein. A clone size is listed for some rows: how often the clone was seen (once, few, many), or a class if it is expanded.

>TRBV4-2|TRBJ2-3|many
CASSQDYRLTDTQYF
>TRBV27|TRBJ1-5|many
CASRVQGGVNQPQHF
>TRBV5-5|TRBJ1-1|many
CASSLRAPNTEAFF
>TRBV11-2|TRBJ2-5|-
CASSPGSSGSYLEETQYF
>TRBV12-3/TRBV12-4|TRBJ1-2|-
CASSPRDRALPNYGYTF
>TRBV5-6|TRBJ1-1|many
CASSFGNTEAFF
>TRBV5-1|TRBJ2-7|-
CASSLAVGSGSYEQYF
>TRBV6-2/TRBV6-3|TRBJ2-2|-
CASSPNRVGAGELFF
>TRBV15|TRBJ1-5|many
CATSRFRAWPQHF
>TRBV6-1|TRBJ1-2|-
CASRDGGGFSYGYTF
>TRBV12-5|TRBJ1-1|many
CAIGTGLGTEAFF
>TRBV4-1|TRBJ2-2|many
CASSQVPSPTHGELFF
>TRBV4-1|TRBJ2-7|few
CASSQLAGGEYEQYF
>TRBV6-1|TRBJ1-1|-
CASSRGGEAFF
>TRBV28|TRBJ1-1|many
CASLVGDTEAFF
>TRBV19|TRBJ2-2|many
CASTGTSGGTGELFF
>TRBV5-1|TRBJ2-2|few
CASSRWTSGGANTGELFF
>TRBV6-2/TRBV6-3|TRBJ2-2|few
CASSYGRGELFF
>TRBV6-2/TRBV6-3|TRBJ1-1|-
CASSRAGGLNTEAFF
>TRBV20-1|TRBJ2-1|many
CSAQTDVEQFF
>TRBV12-3/TRBV12-4|TRBJ2-5|-
CASSQFEGETQYF
>TRBV6-5|TRBJ2-7|many
CASSYSGTSNEQYF
>TRBV12-3/TRBV12-4|TRBJ2-5|-
CASSSFGTSQETQYF
>TRBV11-2|TRBJ1-2|-
CASSLFQEGGSGGYTF
>TRBV6-5|TRBJ2-7|many
CASSYGWSSYEQYF
>TRBV20-1|TRBJ2-7|many
CSAKTYEQYF
>TRBV6-1|TRBJ1-1|few
CASRFGGNEAFF
>TRBV15|TRBJ2-2|many
CATRSRGTGELFF
>TRBV2|TRBJ2-7|many
CAAGSTPYEQYF
>TRBV19|TRBJ1-1|many
CASSTTAMNTEAFF
>TRBV20-1|TRBJ1-5|many
CSAGNRGDTLLDQPQHF
>TRBV12-3/TRBV12-4|TRBJ2-5|once
CASSSLDRETQYF
>TRBV6-5|TRBJ1-1|many
CASSYSGSQLNTEAFF
>TRBV2|TRBJ2-7|many
CASSEARRGRPYEQYF